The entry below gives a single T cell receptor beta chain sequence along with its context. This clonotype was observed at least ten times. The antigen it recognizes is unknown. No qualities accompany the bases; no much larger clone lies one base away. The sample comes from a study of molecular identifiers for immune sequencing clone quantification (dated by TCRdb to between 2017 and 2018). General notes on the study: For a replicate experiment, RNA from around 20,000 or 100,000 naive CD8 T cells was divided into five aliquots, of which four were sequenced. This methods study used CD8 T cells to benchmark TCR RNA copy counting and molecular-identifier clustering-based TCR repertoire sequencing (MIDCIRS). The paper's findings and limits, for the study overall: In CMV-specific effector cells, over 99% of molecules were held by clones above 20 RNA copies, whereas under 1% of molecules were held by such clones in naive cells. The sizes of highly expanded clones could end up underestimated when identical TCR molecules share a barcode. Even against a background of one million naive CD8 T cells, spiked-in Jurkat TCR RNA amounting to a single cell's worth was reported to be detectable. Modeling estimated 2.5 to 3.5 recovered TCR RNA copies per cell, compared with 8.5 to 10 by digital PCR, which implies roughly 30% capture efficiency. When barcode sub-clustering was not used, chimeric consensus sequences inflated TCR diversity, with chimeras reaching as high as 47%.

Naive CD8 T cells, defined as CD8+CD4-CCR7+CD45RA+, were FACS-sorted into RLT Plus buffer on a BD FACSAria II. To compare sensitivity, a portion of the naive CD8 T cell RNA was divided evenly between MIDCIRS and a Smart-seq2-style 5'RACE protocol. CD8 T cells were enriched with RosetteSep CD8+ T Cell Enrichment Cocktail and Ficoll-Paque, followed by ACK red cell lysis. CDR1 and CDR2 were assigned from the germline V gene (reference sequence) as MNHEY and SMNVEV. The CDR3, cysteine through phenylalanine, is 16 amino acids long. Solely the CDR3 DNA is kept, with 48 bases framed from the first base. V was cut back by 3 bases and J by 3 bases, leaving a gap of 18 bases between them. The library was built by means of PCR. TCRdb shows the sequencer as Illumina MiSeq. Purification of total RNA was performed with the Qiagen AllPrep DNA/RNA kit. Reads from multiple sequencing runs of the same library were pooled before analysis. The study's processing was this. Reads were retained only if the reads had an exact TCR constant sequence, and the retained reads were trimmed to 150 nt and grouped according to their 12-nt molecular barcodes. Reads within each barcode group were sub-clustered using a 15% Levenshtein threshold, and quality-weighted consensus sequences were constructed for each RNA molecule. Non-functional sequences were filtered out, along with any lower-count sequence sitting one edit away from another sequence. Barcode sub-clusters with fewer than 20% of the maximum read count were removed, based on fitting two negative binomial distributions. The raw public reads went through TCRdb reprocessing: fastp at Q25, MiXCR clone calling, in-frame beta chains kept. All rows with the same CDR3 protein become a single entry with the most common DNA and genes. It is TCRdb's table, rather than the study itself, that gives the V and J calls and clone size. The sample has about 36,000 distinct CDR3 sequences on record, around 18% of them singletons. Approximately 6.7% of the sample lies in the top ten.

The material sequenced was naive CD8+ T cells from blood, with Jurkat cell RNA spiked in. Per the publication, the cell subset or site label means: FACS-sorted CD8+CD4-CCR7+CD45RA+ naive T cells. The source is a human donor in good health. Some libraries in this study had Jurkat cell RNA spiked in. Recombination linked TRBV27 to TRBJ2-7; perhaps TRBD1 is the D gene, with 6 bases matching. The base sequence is TGTGCCAGCAGTTTGTCAGGCGACAGGATGAGCTACGAGCAGTACTTC. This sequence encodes CASSLSGDRMSYEQYF.